This T cell receptor (beta chain) originates from a study of T cells and Merkel cell carcinoma outcomes. Study-wide results and limits: In Merkel cell carcinoma, repertoire and T-cell density reportedly predicted outcomes.

With regard to this clone: Its target is not known.

Per germline, CDR1 LNHNV and CDR2 YYDKDF (reference sequence). The CDR3 sequence is 15 residues long. The V gene lost 1 base and the J gene lost 0 bases, with 9 bases spanning the gap. Sequencing was performed with immunoSEQ multiplex PCR; in TCRdb, only in-frame clones are kept and a portion is missing. The sample lists approximately 3,700 clones; around 94% were seen once. Sample: tumor tissue from Merkel cell carcinoma. The clonotype was recovered from a human donor with Merkel cell carcinoma. V gene TRBV15 combines with J gene TRBJ2-5; D may be TRBD1 (6 bases). The CDR3 spells CATSRGTVDQETQYF. In nucleotides, the CDR3 is TGTGCCACCAGCAGAGGGACAGTGGACCAAGAGACCCAGTACTTC.